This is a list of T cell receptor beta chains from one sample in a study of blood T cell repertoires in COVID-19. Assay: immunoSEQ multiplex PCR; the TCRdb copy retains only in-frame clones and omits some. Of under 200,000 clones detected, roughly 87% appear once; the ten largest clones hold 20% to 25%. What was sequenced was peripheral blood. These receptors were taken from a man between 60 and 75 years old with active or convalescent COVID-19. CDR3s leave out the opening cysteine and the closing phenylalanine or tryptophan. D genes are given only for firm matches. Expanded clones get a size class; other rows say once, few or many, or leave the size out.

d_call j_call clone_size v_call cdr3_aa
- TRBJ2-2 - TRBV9 ASSLPRGTNTGELF
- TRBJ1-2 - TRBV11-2 ASSSYRVWGYGYT
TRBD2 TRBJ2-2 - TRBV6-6 ASSYLAGENTGELF
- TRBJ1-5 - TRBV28 ASSQTRGRAQH
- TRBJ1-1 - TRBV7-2 ASSLSGVKNTEAF
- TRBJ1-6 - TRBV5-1 ASRLLTGDAGSPLH
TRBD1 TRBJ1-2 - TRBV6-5 ASSTTRQGTYGYT
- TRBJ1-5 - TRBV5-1 ASSLDGGNQPQH
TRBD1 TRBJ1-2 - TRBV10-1 ASSDGTGGAYT
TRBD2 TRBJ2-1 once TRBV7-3 ASSQFPGGTYNEQF
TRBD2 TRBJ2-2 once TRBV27 ASSILAGTNTGELF
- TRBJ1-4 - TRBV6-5 ASTLPSGHEKLF
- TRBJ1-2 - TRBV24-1 ATSETWAGDGYT
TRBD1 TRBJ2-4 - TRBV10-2 ASSGQGARMAKNIQY
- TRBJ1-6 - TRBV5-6 ASSLTGLNSPLH
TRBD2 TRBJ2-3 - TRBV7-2 ASSPGLAGGRGTDTQY
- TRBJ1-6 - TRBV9 ASSVTWGSRDSPLH
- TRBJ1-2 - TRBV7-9 ASSLFDTSHYGYT
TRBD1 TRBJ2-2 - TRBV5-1 ASSPGGTNTGELF
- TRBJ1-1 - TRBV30 AWSVSETEAF
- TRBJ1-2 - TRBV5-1 ASSLGGWGDGYT
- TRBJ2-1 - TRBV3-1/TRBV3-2 ASSQDTRPRENEQF
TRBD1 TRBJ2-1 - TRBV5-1 ASSLLDRDRDEQF
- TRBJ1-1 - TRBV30 AWSGGGFAF
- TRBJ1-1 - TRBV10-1 ASSESNGTPSEAF
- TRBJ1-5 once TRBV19 ATIPGVGNQPQH
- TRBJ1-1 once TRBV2 ASSTEENTEAF
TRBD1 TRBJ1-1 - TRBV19 ASSDRGGDTEAF
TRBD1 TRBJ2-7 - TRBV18 ASSPGQGATYEQY
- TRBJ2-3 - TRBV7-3 ASSSGIYTDTQY
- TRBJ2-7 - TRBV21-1 ASSKRGLGRQTPIKYYEQY
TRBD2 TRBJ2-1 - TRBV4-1 ASSHPPGLAGGSSYNEQF
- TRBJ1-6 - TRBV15 ATSIPGRAFNSPLH